One T cell receptor beta chain is described in this entry. The entry originates in a study of cytotoxic CD8 clonotypes in ibrutinib-treated CLL. The method was immunoSEQ multiplex PCR; TCRdb's version includes in-frame clones alone and lacks a portion of them. The sample lists 250,000 to 350,000 clones; 70% to 80% were seen once. The CDR3 totals 13 residues. J was trimmed by 2 bases and V by 7 bases; bases with no gene match: 5. Germline values: CDR1 SQVTM, CDR2 ANQGSEA. The receptor was derived from a human donor with chronic lymphocytic leukemia. This specimen consisted of PBMCs, obtained at disease progression, from a patient treated with ibrutinib. The chain uses TRBV29-1 and TRBJ2-7, with 10 bases matching TRBD2. The CDR3 reads CSAWGTSAYEQYF. CDR3 nucleotide sequence: TGCAGCGCCTGGGGGACTAGCGCCTACGAGCAGTACTTC.